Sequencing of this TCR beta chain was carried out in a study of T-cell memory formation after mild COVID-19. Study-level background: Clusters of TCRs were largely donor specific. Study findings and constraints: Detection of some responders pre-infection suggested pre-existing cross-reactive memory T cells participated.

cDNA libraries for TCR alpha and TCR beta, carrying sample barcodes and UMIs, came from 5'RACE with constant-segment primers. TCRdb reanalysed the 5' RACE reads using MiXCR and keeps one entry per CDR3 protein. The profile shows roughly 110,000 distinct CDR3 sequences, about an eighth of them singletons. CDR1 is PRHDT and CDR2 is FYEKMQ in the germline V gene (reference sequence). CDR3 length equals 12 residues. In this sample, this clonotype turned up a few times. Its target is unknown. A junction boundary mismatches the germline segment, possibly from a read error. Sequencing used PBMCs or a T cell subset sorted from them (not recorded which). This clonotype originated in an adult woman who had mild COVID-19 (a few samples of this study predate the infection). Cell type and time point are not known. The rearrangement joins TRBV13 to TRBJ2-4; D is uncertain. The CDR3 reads CASSLGRDIQYF. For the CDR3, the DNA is TGTGCAAGCAGCTTGGGCCGCGACATTCAGTACTTC. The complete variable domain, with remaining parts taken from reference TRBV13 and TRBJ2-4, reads AAGVIQSPRHLIKEKRETATLKCYPIPRHDTVYWYQQGPGQDPQFLISFYEKMQSDKGSIPDRFSAQQFSDYHSELNMSSLELGDSALYFCASSLGRDIQYFGAGTRLSVL.